This is a list of T cell receptor beta chains from one sample in a study of radiation and T cells in renal cell carcinoma. Measured with immunoSEQ multiplex PCR; TCRdb has only the in-frame clones, and not every one. The table lists approximately 140,000 clones, about nine tenths of them singletons. The sequenced sample was blood, obtained from a patient whose treatment included radiotherapy and nephrectomy. These receptors were obtained from a woman between 65 and 79 years old with renal cell carcinoma. Each CDR3 is given with its conserved first and last residue. The D gene is left open where the match is weak. Rows give clone size only sometimes, using once, few, many, or a class for an expanded clone.

j_gene: TRBJ1-1; abundance: -; v_gene: TRBV5-4; d_gene: -; CDR3nt: TGTGCCAGCAGCTTGGATAGATTCATGAACACTGAAGCTTTCTTT; CDR3aa: CASSLDRFMNTEAFF
j_gene: TRBJ2-5; abundance: -; v_gene: TRBV11-1; d_gene: -; CDR3nt: TGTGCCAGCAGCCACCCGGGTGCGGAGACCCAGTACTTC; CDR3aa: CASSHPGAETQYF
j_gene: TRBJ2-1; abundance: -; v_gene: TRBV6-5; d_gene: TRBD1; CDR3nt: TGTGCCAGCAGTAACCGGGACAGGGTAACCAATGAGCAGTTCTTC; CDR3aa: CASSNRDRVTNEQFF
j_gene: TRBJ2-2; abundance: -; v_gene: TRBV19; d_gene: -; CDR3nt: TGTGCCACCCGGTTCTCGGGGGCGAACACCGGGGAGCTGTTTTTT; CDR3aa: CATRFSGANTGELFF
j_gene: TRBJ1-1; abundance: -; v_gene: TRBV7-2; d_gene: -; CDR3nt: TGTGCCAGCAGCCGGGACACTGAAGCTTTCTTT; CDR3aa: CASSRDTEAFF
j_gene: TRBJ2-5; abundance: -; v_gene: TRBV27; d_gene: -; CDR3nt: TGTGCCAGCAGCAAATACGGGGAGACCCAGTACTTC; CDR3aa: CASSKYGETQYF
j_gene: TRBJ1-1; abundance: few; v_gene: TRBV10-3; d_gene: -; CDR3nt: TGTGCCATCAGTCGGGGCACTGAAGCTTTCTTT; CDR3aa: CAISRGTEAFF
j_gene: TRBJ1-2; abundance: -; v_gene: TRBV5-6; d_gene: -; CDR3nt: TGTGCCAGCAGCTCGACCGTAGACTATGGCTACACCTTC; CDR3aa: CASSSTVDYGYTF
j_gene: TRBJ2-7; abundance: -; v_gene: TRBV7-6; d_gene: -; CDR3nt: TGTGCCAGCAGCCCAGGGGTTGAGCAGTACTTC; CDR3aa: CASSPGVEQYF
j_gene: TRBJ1-2; abundance: -; v_gene: TRBV6-5; d_gene: -; CDR3nt: TGTGCCAGCAGTTACTACGGCAGGGACGGCTACACCTTC; CDR3aa: CASSYYGRDGYTF
j_gene: TRBJ1-2; abundance: -; v_gene: TRBV6-1; d_gene: -; CDR3nt: TGTGCCAGCAGTGAAGGGGGTGGAGGCTATGGCTACACCTTC; CDR3aa: CASSEGGGGYGYTF
j_gene: TRBJ2-5; abundance: -; v_gene: TRBV23-1; d_gene: TRBD1; CDR3nt: TGCGCCAGCAGTCAATCAGAGACAGGGCAAGAGACCCAGTACTTC; CDR3aa: CASSQSETGQETQYF
j_gene: TRBJ1-1; abundance: once; v_gene: TRBV6-5; d_gene: -; CDR3nt: TGTGCCAGCAGTTACTCAATTCAGGGGAAGGCTTTCTTT; CDR3aa: CASSYSIQGKAFF
j_gene: TRBJ1-1; abundance: once; v_gene: TRBV6-6; d_gene: -; CDR3nt: TGTGCCAGCAGTTCCGAGGACCCTACCACTGAAGCTTTCTTT; CDR3aa: CASSSEDPTTEAFF
j_gene: TRBJ2-5; abundance: -; v_gene: TRBV5-1; d_gene: TRBD1; CDR3nt: TGCGCCAGCCACCGGACAGGGGAGACCCAGTACTTC; CDR3aa: CASHRTGETQYF
j_gene: TRBJ1-5; abundance: -; v_gene: TRBV2; d_gene: -; CDR3nt: TGTGCCAGCAGCCCCTGGAGAAGGGATCAGCCCCAGCATTTT; CDR3aa: CASSPWRRDQPQHF
j_gene: TRBJ2-2; abundance: -; v_gene: TRBV19; d_gene: TRBD1; CDR3nt: TGTGCCAGTAGGAGACAGGGTTCCACCGGGGAGCTGTTTTTT; CDR3aa: CASRRQGSTGELFF
j_gene: TRBJ2-4; abundance: -; v_gene: TRBV18; d_gene: -; CDR3nt: TGTGCCAGCTCACCGGGGGAAGCCAAAAACATTCAGTACTTC; CDR3aa: CASSPGEAKNIQYF
j_gene: TRBJ2-1; abundance: few; v_gene: TRBV9; d_gene: -; CDR3nt: TGTGCCAGCAGCCGCCTATATAACTCCTACAATGAGCAGTTCTTC; CDR3aa: CASSRLYNSYNEQFF
j_gene: TRBJ1-1; abundance: -; v_gene: TRBV5-1; d_gene: TRBD1; CDR3nt: TGCGCCAGCAGCCAGGGACAGGGGGCGATTGTCCCCCTCTTT; CDR3aa: CASSQGQGAIVPLF
j_gene: TRBJ1-5; abundance: -; v_gene: TRBV18; d_gene: TRBD1; CDR3nt: TGTGCCAGCTCACCACGTCCGGGACAGGGGGACAATCAGCCCCAGCATTTT; CDR3aa: CASSPRPGQGDNQPQHF
j_gene: TRBJ2-3; abundance: -; v_gene: TRBV11-3; d_gene: -; CDR3nt: TGTGCCAGCATCCCGGGGGGCACAGATACGCAGTATTTT; CDR3aa: CASIPGGTDTQYF
j_gene: TRBJ1-4; abundance: -; v_gene: TRBV6-1; d_gene: -; CDR3nt: TGTGCCAGTGGGGGTCAGACTAATGAAAAACTGTTTTTT; CDR3aa: CASGGQTNEKLFF
j_gene: TRBJ1-2; abundance: -; v_gene: TRBV18; d_gene: TRBD1; CDR3nt: TGTGCCAGCTCACCACTATCAGGACAGGGACTTTCTAACTATGGCTACACCTTC; CDR3aa: CASSPLSGQGLSNYGYTF
j_gene: TRBJ2-5; abundance: -; v_gene: TRBV11-3; d_gene: TRBD2; CDR3nt: TGTGCCAGCAGCGGAGGACTAGCGGGGTTGGAGACCCAGTACTTC; CDR3aa: CASSGGLAGLETQYF
j_gene: TRBJ1-2; abundance: -; v_gene: TRBV6-5; d_gene: -; CDR3nt: TGTGCCAGCAGCCCGAGGGCCTTATCCTTAGGCTACACCTTC; CDR3aa: CASSPRALSLGYTF
j_gene: TRBJ2-5; abundance: -; v_gene: TRBV5-1; d_gene: -; CDR3nt: TGCGCCAGCAGCTTGTCGGGGAAAGAGACCCAGTACTTC; CDR3aa: CASSLSGKETQYF
j_gene: TRBJ2-7; abundance: -; v_gene: TRBV6-1; d_gene: -; CDR3nt: TGTGCTTTGGGGGCCCCCTACGAGCAGTACTTC; CDR3aa: CALGAPYEQYF
j_gene: TRBJ1-1; abundance: -; v_gene: TRBV30; d_gene: -; CDR3nt: TGTGCCTGGAGCCCATGGGGGAACACTGAAGCTTTCTTT; CDR3aa: CAWSPWGNTEAFF
j_gene: TRBJ2-7; abundance: -; v_gene: TRBV5-1; d_gene: -; CDR3nt: TGCGCCAGCAGCTTAGTCGGGACTCCATCCTACGAGCAGTACTTC; CDR3aa: CASSLVGTPSYEQYF
j_gene: TRBJ1-2; abundance: -; v_gene: TRBV19; d_gene: -; CDR3nt: TGTGCCAGTAGTGGTGCTCACTATGGCTACACCTTC; CDR3aa: CASSGAHYGYTF
j_gene: TRBJ1-1; abundance: -; v_gene: TRBV7-2; d_gene: -; CDR3nt: TGTGCCAGCAGCTTAAACGTCGGGGGGCCGGGTTTCACTGAAGCTTTCTTT; CDR3aa: CASSLNVGGPGFTEAFF
j_gene: TRBJ2-1; abundance: -; v_gene: TRBV5-6; d_gene: -; CDR3nt: TGTGCCAGCAGCTTGGCGCTCAGGGGGGGTGATGAGCAGTTCTTC; CDR3aa: CASSLALRGGDEQFF
j_gene: TRBJ2-6; abundance: -; v_gene: TRBV5-6; d_gene: -; CDR3nt: TGTGCCAGCAGTCTGGCGGGGACCAGGGCCAACGTCCTGACTTTC; CDR3aa: CASSLAGTRANVLTF
j_gene: TRBJ2-2; abundance: -; v_gene: TRBV7-2; d_gene: -; CDR3nt: TGTGCCAGCAGCCACGCCGGGAAATTTAGCGGGGAGCTGTTTTTT; CDR3aa: CASSHAGKFSGELFF
j_gene: TRBJ1-3; abundance: -; v_gene: TRBV19; d_gene: -; CDR3nt: TGTGCCAGTAGTCCCAACCAAGCTGGAAACACCATATATTTT; CDR3aa: CASSPNQAGNTIYF
j_gene: TRBJ2-5; abundance: -; v_gene: TRBV10-1; d_gene: -; CDR3nt: TGCGCCAGCAGGATCGTCGAAGAGACCCAGTACTTC; CDR3aa: CASRIVEETQYF
j_gene: TRBJ1-1; abundance: -; v_gene: TRBV5-1; d_gene: TRBD1; CDR3nt: TGCGCCAGCAGCCAACAGGGGGCGAACACTGAAGCTTTCTTT; CDR3aa: CASSQQGANTEAFF
j_gene: TRBJ2-2; abundance: -; v_gene: TRBV6-5; d_gene: TRBD1; CDR3nt: TGTGCCAGAGACAGGGACACCGGGGAGCTGTTTTTT; CDR3aa: CARDRDTGELFF
j_gene: TRBJ2-6; abundance: -; v_gene: TRBV7-6; d_gene: TRBD1; CDR3nt: TGTGCCAGCAGCCGTACAGGGGGCTCTGGGGCCAACGTCCTGACTTTC; CDR3aa: CASSRTGGSGANVLTF
j_gene: TRBJ1-1; abundance: few; v_gene: TRBV12-5; d_gene: -; CDR3nt: TGTGCTAGTGGTTTGGAACCAGGGGCGATTTTGAACACTGAAGCTTTCTTT; CDR3aa: CASGLEPGAILNTEAFF
j_gene: TRBJ2-7; abundance: -; v_gene: TRBV5-4; d_gene: -; CDR3nt: TGTGCCAGCAGCTTAGGCATCACCTACGAGCAGTACTTC; CDR3aa: CASSLGITYEQYF
j_gene: TRBJ1-1; abundance: -; v_gene: TRBV7-2; d_gene: TRBD1; CDR3nt: TGTGCCAGCAGCTTATCACAGGGGAAGAACACTGAAGCTTTCTTT; CDR3aa: CASSLSQGKNTEAFF
j_gene: TRBJ1-5; abundance: once; v_gene: TRBV19; d_gene: TRBD1; CDR3nt: TGTGCCAGTAGTACCCTCGGGACAGGACTTAATCAGCCCCAGCATTTT; CDR3aa: CASSTLGTGLNQPQHF
j_gene: TRBJ1-2; abundance: -; v_gene: TRBV5-4; d_gene: -; CDR3nt: TGTGCCAGCAGCCCCTCCGGTTCTGGCTACACCTTC; CDR3aa: CASSPSGSGYTF
j_gene: TRBJ1-1; abundance: -; v_gene: TRBV2; d_gene: TRBD1; CDR3nt: TGTGCCAGCAGGAGGACAGGGGTGAACACTGAAGCTTTCTTT; CDR3aa: CASRRTGVNTEAFF
j_gene: TRBJ1-1; abundance: -; v_gene: TRBV6-6; d_gene: -; CDR3nt: TGTGCCAGCAGTCCTCGGGACATGAACACTGAAGCTTTCTTT; CDR3aa: CASSPRDMNTEAFF
j_gene: TRBJ1-5; abundance: -; v_gene: TRBV6-1; d_gene: -; CDR3nt: TGTGCCAGCAGTGAAGGAGGGATTAGCAATCAGCCCCAGCATTTT; CDR3aa: CASSEGGISNQPQHF
j_gene: TRBJ1-5; abundance: -; v_gene: TRBV11-2; d_gene: TRBD1; CDR3nt: TGTGCCAGCAGCCTAGGACAGGGGAGCACGAGCAATCAGCCCCAGCATTTT; CDR3aa: CASSLGQGSTSNQPQHF
j_gene: TRBJ2-7; abundance: once; v_gene: TRBV6-5; d_gene: TRBD1; CDR3nt: TGTGCCACCTTGGACAGGGCTTCCTACGAGCAGTACTTC; CDR3aa: CATLDRASYEQYF
j_gene: TRBJ2-7; abundance: -; v_gene: TRBV15; d_gene: -; CDR3nt: TGTGCCACCAGCAGAGGTCAGGACGACGAGCAGTACTTC; CDR3aa: CATSRGQDDEQYF
j_gene: TRBJ2-7; abundance: -; v_gene: TRBV4-2; d_gene: -; CDR3nt: TGTGCCAGCAGCCATCCCGGACCTGGCAGGCAAGAGCAGTACTTC; CDR3aa: CASSHPGPGRQEQYF
j_gene: TRBJ2-5; abundance: -; v_gene: TRBV9; d_gene: TRBD2; CDR3nt: TGTGCCAGCAGCGTAGATGGGAGGGGCATAGAGACCCAGTACTTC; CDR3aa: CASSVDGRGIETQYF
j_gene: TRBJ1-6; abundance: -; v_gene: TRBV27; d_gene: -; CDR3nt: TGTGCCAGCGGTCCCCCGGCCGCGAGCTCCTATAATTCACCCCTCCACTTT; CDR3aa: CASGPPAASSYNSPLHF
j_gene: TRBJ1-6; abundance: -; v_gene: TRBV5-1; d_gene: -; CDR3nt: TGCGCCAGCAGCTTTTCGGGGGGCTCTTCACCCCTCCACTTT; CDR3aa: CASSFSGGSSPLHF
j_gene: TRBJ2-3; abundance: -; v_gene: TRBV6-4; d_gene: -; CDR3nt: TGTGCCAGCAGTGACGGGACGGGGTTTTGGTTGCGCTCAGATACGCAGTATTTT; CDR3aa: CASSDGTGFWLRSDTQYF
j_gene: TRBJ1-1; abundance: -; v_gene: TRBV30; d_gene: TRBD1; CDR3nt: TGTGCCTCGACAGGGCACACTGAAGCTTTCTTT; CDR3aa: CASTGHTEAFF
j_gene: TRBJ2-3; abundance: -; v_gene: TRBV18; d_gene: -; CDR3nt: TGTGCCAGCTCACCGGACACAGATACGCAGTATTTT; CDR3aa: CASSPDTDTQYF